The entry that follows covers one T cell receptor beta chain sequence. Its antigen is not identified. This CDR3 spans 15 amino acids. V was trimmed by 3 bases and J by 6 bases, leaving 15 bases between them. Germline CDR1 and CDR2: SGHTA and FQGNSA. Single viable CD3+CD4+CD8-CD45RO+ cells were sorted as the memory CD4+ T cells. The data stem from a study of memory CD4+ T cells and cytomegalovirus serostatus. General observations from the study: CMV serostatus prediction reached median AUC about 0.95, or 0.9 with US-trained model. The CMV-associated TCR signature appears largely within the CD4+ memory repertoire. Of 150 to 200 reported CMV TCRbeta sequences, some 70 were found in memory CD4+ repertoires.

Using immunoSEQ multiplex PCR, the repertoire was profiled, and TCRdb retains in-frame clones only, with some absent. The profile shows 50,000 to 60,000 clones, 80% of them singletons. This clonotype was obtained from an adult in good health and CMV-seropositive. Material for sequencing was memory CD4+ T cells from blood. This chain joins TRBV7-2 and TRBJ1-5, with D hard to call. The CDR3 DNA is TGTGCCAGCAGCTTTTGGGTTGCGAACACTCAGCCCCAGCATTTT. It yields the protein CASSFWVANTQPQHF.